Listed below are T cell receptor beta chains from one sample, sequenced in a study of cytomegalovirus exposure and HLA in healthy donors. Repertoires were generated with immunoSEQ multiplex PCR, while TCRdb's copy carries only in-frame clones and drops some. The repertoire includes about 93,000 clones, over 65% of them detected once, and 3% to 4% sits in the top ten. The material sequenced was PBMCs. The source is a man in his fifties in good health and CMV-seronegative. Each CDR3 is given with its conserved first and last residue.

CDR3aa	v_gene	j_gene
CAISAIDRGPYTF	TRBV10-3	TRBJ1-2
CASSKEGRGNQPQHF	TRBV28	TRBJ1-5
CASSYRKRESGGELFF	TRBV6-5	TRBJ2-2
CASDRVDEKLFF	TRBV30	TRBJ1-4
CASSEDPRGGDEQFF	TRBV6-1	TRBJ2-1
CASSPAAGGGGNTIYF	TRBV18	TRBJ1-3
CASSYGAGGVYEQYF	TRBV6-5	TRBJ2-7
CASRRGSDTEAFF	TRBV2	TRBJ1-1
CASSTGTSGGNEQFF	TRBV2	TRBJ2-1
CASSLEGTGNGPQHF	TRBV5-1	TRBJ1-5
CASSPSSGPQFF	TRBV7-9	TRBJ2-1
CAWRLPSSGRAIFTNEQFF	TRBV30	TRBJ2-1
CASSPIGSGNTGELFF	TRBV5-6	TRBJ2-2
CASSQVSRDSNQPQHF	TRBV4-2	TRBJ1-5
CASSLASETYEQYF	TRBV5-4	TRBJ2-7
CASSPQRLAGNSYEQYF	TRBV18	TRBJ2-7
CASSPRLVGEQFF	TRBV14	TRBJ2-1
CASSQIQGDNEKLFF	TRBV4-1	TRBJ1-4
CASSWELASQTGELFF	TRBV5-6	TRBJ2-2
CASGTSGTTDTQYF	TRBV10-2	TRBJ2-3
CASSIDRGLNTGELFF	TRBV19	TRBJ2-2
CASTDTHLLDPKTGNTIYF	TRBV5-5	TRBJ1-3
CASSVRSAPSEQYF	TRBV9	TRBJ2-7
CASSSGLVSTDTQYF	TRBV7-2	TRBJ2-3
CASSEAGGYNEQFF	TRBV6-1	TRBJ2-1
CASSPTSGSADTQYF	TRBV7-9	TRBJ2-3
CAWDRGLPYNEQFF	TRBV30	TRBJ2-1
CASGSLLTGSYGYTF	TRBV12-5	TRBJ1-2
CAWSVRVRPYNEQFF	TRBV30	TRBJ2-1
CASGTGTSGTNEQFF	TRBV7-6	TRBJ2-1
CASSPGQGESNTEAFF	TRBV5-1	TRBJ1-1
CASSEYGQGRHTF	TRBV25-1	TRBJ1-2
CASSQGRTGSAYEQYF	TRBV14	TRBJ2-7
CASSRDTEAEKLFF	TRBV7-9	TRBJ1-4
CASSKGAGGSEYEQYF	TRBV7-6	TRBJ2-7
CASSLARERSPLHF	TRBV5-4	TRBJ1-6
CASSYGAPSPLHF	TRBV28	TRBJ1-6
CASNRDRVVQSNQPQHF	TRBV10-1	TRBJ1-5
CASSEYEIPYEQYF	TRBV25-1	TRBJ2-7
CASSPFRDRETQYF	TRBV28	TRBJ2-5
CSASGFAELFF	TRBV20-1	TRBJ1-4
CASSSLYEQYF	TRBV28	TRBJ2-7
CASRSGQGADTEAFF	TRBV6-4	TRBJ1-1
CASSPGGTVDEAFF	TRBV9	TRBJ1-1
CASTAGTGGYEQYF	TRBV5-1	TRBJ2-7